Following are 26 T cell receptor beta chains from one sample sequenced in a study of T cell repertoires in cytomegalovirus infection. A single record per CDR3 protein comes from TCRdb applying MiXCR to the reads. Of 350,000 to 500,000 distinct CDR3 sequences in the sample, 31% are singletons; the top ten hold roughly an eighth. The sequencing input was PBMCs. The receptor source for this set is a human donor in good health (CMV status not recorded). Some clones in this sample may be carry-over from other donors' samples.

This clonotype was seen more than once but under ten times. The chain couples TRBV7-2 to TRBJ2-5; TRBD2 matches at 10 bases. CDR1 is SGHTA, CDR2 FQGNSA, per germline. V was clipped by 4 bases and J by 4 bases; unmatched bases: 9. This CDR3 has 16 residues. CDR3 bases: TGTGCCAGCAGCTCATCCAGACCTAGCGGGGGAGAGACCCAGTACTTC. Residues: CASSSSRPSGGETQYF.

The V gene is TRBV27, the J gene TRBJ1-5; 9 bases are shared with TRBD1. Germline V gives CDR1 MNHEY, CDR2 SMNVEV (reference sequence). V was pared by 5 bases and J by 5 bases, with 4 bases of the junction left unmatched. This CDR3 region has 14 residues. The CDR3 coding sequence is TGTGCCAGCAGTCGAACAGGGGGCTATCAGCCCCAGCATTTT. Encoded protein: CASSRTGGYQPQHF.

This clonotype was counted a few times. This sequence joins TRBV7-9 and TRBJ2-7; 9 positions match TRBD1. Germline-derived CDR1 and CDR2 are SEHNR and FQNEAQ (reference sequence). V shed 5 bases, J shed 3 bases, and the junction held 11 bases outside the gene matches. The CDR3 extends over 16 amino acids. The chain's CDR3 is CASSAAGQGFRYEQYF. CDR3 nucleotide sequence: TGTGCCAGCAGCGCGGCGGGACAGGGCTTTCGCTACGAGCAGTACTTC. Combining the CDR3 with reference TRBV7-9 and TRBJ2-7 gives the whole variable domain DTGVSQNPRHKITKRGQNVTFRCDPISEHNRLYWYRQTLGQGPEFLTYFQNEAQLEKSRLLSDRFSAERPKGSFSTLEIQRTEQGDSAMYLCASSAAGQGFRYEQYFGPGTRLTVT.

V usage is TRBV6-1 and J usage is TRBJ2-1; the match to TRBD2 covers 9 bases. Matching the DNA end better, TRBJ2-7 makes the J call doubtful. CDR1 MNHNS and CDR2 SASEGT come from the germline V gene. This CDR3 region has 14 residues. CDR3: CASSDYSTSGEQYF. The CDR3 nucleotides are TGTGCCAGCAGTGACTACTCAACTAGCGGGGAGCAGTACTTC.

This clonotype was recorded a few times. J is TRBJ2-7 and V is TRBV7-9; the match to TRBD1 covers 11 bases. There are 17 residues in the CDR3. V lost 5 bases to trimming and J lost 2 bases; unmatched junction nucleotides: 11. CDR1 is SEHNR and CDR2 is FQNEAQ in the germline V gene (reference sequence). CDR3 sequence reads: CASSLPLRDRGAYEQYF. CDR3 in DNA: TGTGCCAGCAGCCTACCTCTCCGGGACAGGGGGGCCTACGAGCAGTACTTC. Together with reference TRBV7-9 and TRBJ2-7, the CDR3 gives the full variable domain: DTGVSQNPRHKITKRGQNVTFRCDPISEHNRLYWYRQTLGQGPEFLTYFQNEAQLEKSRLLSDRFSAERPKGSFSTLEIQRTEQGDSAMYLCASSLPLRDRGAYEQYFGPGTRLTVT.

V is TRBV7-2 and J is TRBJ2-2; no clear D gene. The CDR3 extends over 14 amino acids. V lost 1 base, J lost 14 bases, and 17 bases lay in between. CDR1 is SGHTA, CDR2 FQGNSA, per germline. The CDR3 bases are TGTGCCAGCAGCTTAGAACCGAACACCGGGTATCTGTTTTTT. Translation gives CASSLEPNTGYLFF.

This clonotype was recorded a few times. The chain uses TRBV7-3 and TRBJ2-2; 8 bases match TRBD2. The CDR3 covers 18 residues. J lost 1 base, V lost 2 bases, and 9 bases had no gene match. Germline-derived CDR1 and CDR2 are SGHTA and FQGTGA. For the CDR3, the DNA is TGTGCCAGCAGCTTATGGGGACTAGGTCACGGGAACACCGGGGAGCTGTTTTTT. It codes for CASSLWGLGHGNTGELFF.

The chain joins TRBV20-1 to TRBJ2-1; maybe TRBD1 (6 bases). The CDR3 has 15 residues. The V gene lost 3 bases and the J gene lost 4 bases, with 16 bases spanning the gap. Germline V gives CDR1 DFQATT, CDR2 SNEGSKA (reference sequence). The CDR3 sequence: CSASLQGRPYNEQFF. Written as DNA, the CDR3 is TGCAGTGCTAGTCTCCAGGGGAGACCGTACAATGAGCAGTTCTTC.

This chain uses TRBV7-9 with TRBJ2-1; D perhaps matches TRBD2 (6 bases). With 4 bases removed from V and 8 bases from J, the gap between germline ends came to 6 bases. Germline V lookup: CDR1 SEHNR, CDR2 FQNEAQ (reference sequence). This CDR3 has 11 amino acids. This chain's CDR3 is CASSWGDEQFF. The DNA of the CDR3 is TGTGCCAGCAGCTGGGGGGATGAGCAGTTCTTC.

With regard to this clonotype: It is likely a read error, because the conserved phenylalanine at the end of the CDR3 is missing. The DNA is left out, because the CDR3 cannot be placed on it with certainty; the CDR3 is given as TCRdb lists it. The V gene is TRBV7-2, the J gene TRBJ1-3. Both ends counted, the CDR3 spans 14 residues. Looked up from germline, CDR1 is SGHTA and CDR2 is FQGNSA. The CDR3 loop reads CASSQVPSGNTLYL.

The chain combines TRBV5-1 with TRBJ1-1, with a weak D call TRBD1 (5 bases). V was pared by 4 bases and J by 7 bases, with 17 bases between. This CDR3 is 14 amino acids long. Germline V gene data show CDR1 as SGHRS and CDR2 as YFSETQ. The CDR3 DNA reads TGCGCCAGCAGCCCCGAGTGGGGCTTGGGTGAAGCTTTCTTT. As protein: CASSPEWGLGEAFF. Full variable domain (rest looked up from reference TRBV5-1 and TRBJ1-1): KAGVTQTPRYLIKTRGQQVTLSCSPISGHRSVSWYQQTPGQGLQFLFEYFSETQRNKGNFPGRFSGRQFSNSRSEMNVSTLELGDSALYLCASSPEWGLGEAFFGQGTRLTVV.

This clonotype was picked up a small number of times. The chain employs TRBV11-2 and TRBJ1-2; 7 bases fit TRBD1. This CDR3 has 14 amino acids. Germline V gene lookup returns CDR1 SGHAT and CDR2 FQNNGV. V shed 1 base, J shed 4 bases, and the junction held 3 bases outside the gene matches. CDR3 sequence reads: CASSLAPGGYGYTF. CDR3 nucleotides: TGTGCCAGCAGCTTAGCACCAGGGGGCTATGGCTACACCTTC.

This clonotype has a count of ten or more. J is TRBJ1-5 and V is TRBV12-3 or TRBV12-4; 9 positions agree with TRBD1. V was pared by 6 bases and J by 4 bases, with 4 bases of the junction left unmatched. CDR3 length equals 14 residues. The CDR3 DNA follows: TGTGCCAGCAGCTTGACAGGGGGAAATCAGCCCCAGCATTTT. Protein: CASSLTGGNQPQHF.

The chain couples TRBV24-1 to TRBJ2-5; 9 nucleotides agree with TRBD1. CDR3 size: 14 residues. The J segment lost 5 bases and the V segment lost 4 bases, leaving 4 bases of the junction unmatched. From germline, CDR1 is KGHDR and CDR2 SFDVKD. The CDR3 loop is CATSEGQGCETQYF. CDR3 sequence (DNA): TGTGCCACCAGTGAGGGACAGGGATGTGAGACCCAGTACTTC.

The rearrangement uses TRBV19 and TRBJ1-2; 8 bases line up with TRBD1. This CDR3 contains 14 residues. V lost 10 bases and J lost 2; bases outside the gene matches: 9. The germline V gene encodes CDR1 LNHDA and CDR2 SQIVND (reference sequence). CDR3 DNA: TGTGCCATTAGCCGGACAGGGTTAAACTATGGCTACACCTTC. This codes for CAISRTGLNYGYTF. Filled out from reference TRBV19 and TRBJ1-2, the complete variable domain reads DGGITQSPKYLFRKEGQNVTLSCEQNLNHDAMYWYRQDPGQGLRLIYYSQIVNDFQKGDIAEGYSVSREKKESFPLTVTSAQKNPTAFYLCAISRTGLNYGYTFGSGTRLTVV.

The rearrangement links TRBV28 to TRBJ2-5, with D perhaps TRBD1 or TRBD2 (7 bases each). Trimming removed 8 bases from V and 1 base from J, with 14 bases in between. The CDR3 spans 14 residues. Germline V gives CDR1 MDHEN, CDR2 SYDVKM. CDR3 DNA sequence: TGTGCCAGCCAGCAGGGGGGGTCCCAAGAGACCCAGTACTTC. It translates to CASQQGGSQETQYF.

With respect to this clonotype: With a much larger clone just one base away, this may be a read error. V usage is TRBV7-2 and J usage is TRBJ1-1, with 7 bases that match TRBD1. There are 13 residues in the CDR3. Germline CDR1 reads SGHTA; CDR2 reads FQGNSA. The CDR3 region is CASSLDGDSEDFF. CDR3 DNA sequence: TGTGCCAGCAGCTTAGATGGGGACAGCGAAGATTTCTTT.

The chain has TRBV2 and TRBJ1-6; unclear D gene. V lost 5 bases and J lost 7, with 12 bases in between. The germline gives CDR1 SNHLY, CDR2 FYNNEI. This CDR3 has 14 residues. The DNA for the CDR3 is TGTGCCAGCAGTCTTATAGCGGAAAATTCACCCCTCCACTTT. Its translation: CASSLIAENSPLHF.

As for this clonotype: A much larger clone differs by one base, so this may be a read error. V usage is TRBV11-2 and J usage is TRBJ2-1; 13 positions agree with TRBD2. CDR3 size: 15 residues. Germline V gene lookup returns CDR1 SGHAT and CDR2 FQNNGV. As DNA, the CDR3 is TGTGCCAGCAGCTCTACTAGCGGGGGGGGTAATGAGCAGTTATTC. Protein product: CASSSTSGGGNEQLF.

The chain combines TRBV25-1 with TRBJ2-5; TRBD2 agrees at 11 bases. The CDR3 has 15 residues. The junction had 2 bases not matched to a gene; V was cut back by 4 bases and J by 1 base. CDR1 is MGHDK, CDR2 SYGVNS, per germline. The CDR3 protein is CASSGGLAAQETQYF. CDR3 nucleotides: TGTGCCAGCAGTGGGGGACTAGCGGCCCAAGAGACCCAGTACTTC.

As concerns this clonotype: A much more abundant neighbour one base away suggests this may be a read error. The V call is TRBV6-1, the J call TRBJ2-7; D is unclear. This CDR3 has 11 residues. Per the germline V gene, CDR1 is MNHNS and CDR2 is SASEGT. The CDR3 sequence: CASSTPYEHYF. The CDR3 DNA reads TGTGCCAGCAGCACACCCTACGAGCATTACTTC.

The gene calls are TRBV6-1 and TRBJ2-5; 12 bases line up with TRBD2. V lost 4 bases and J lost 2; bases outside the gene matches: 11. The CDR3 covers 18 residues. Per the germline V gene, CDR1 is MNHNS and CDR2 is SASEGT. The CDR3: CASSATTSGGPTQETQYF. CDR3 sequence (DNA): TGTGCCAGCAGTGCTACGACTAGCGGGGGTCCAACTCAAGAGACCCAGTACTTC.

V and J are TRBV29-1 and TRBJ2-3; D is undetermined. The CDR3 totals 14 residues. Trimming pared 5 bases from V and 7 bases from J, leaving 19 bases between. Germline CDR1 SQVTM, CDR2 ANQGSEA. DNA of the CDR3: TGCAGCGTTAAGAGCCGGACCACCCTAAATACGCAGTATTTT. As protein: CSVKSRTTLNTQYF.

This rearrangement joins TRBV6-1 to TRBJ2-1; D remains unclear. This CDR3 contains 15 residues. The germline CDR1 and CDR2 sequences are MNHNS and SASEGT. V was pared by 6 bases and J by 0 bases, with 12 bases between. The CDR3 here is CASSPSESSYNEQFF. The CDR3 bases are TGTGCCAGCAGCCCCTCTGAGAGCTCCTACAATGAGCAGTTCTTC.

This chain joins TRBV27 and TRBJ2-5, with 9 bases that match TRBD1. V was clipped by 5 bases and J by 2 bases; unmatched bases: 6. Germline-derived CDR1 and CDR2 are MNHEY and SMNVEV (reference sequence). CDR3 length equals 15 residues. CDR3 sequence reads: CASSINRGQQETQYF. In DNA, the CDR3 is TGTGCCAGCAGTATCAACAGGGGGCAGCAAGAGACCCAGTACTTC.

Comments on this clonotype: One junction end disagrees with the germline gene, perhaps due to a read error. The V gene is TRBV6-1, the J gene TRBJ1-5; 11 bases agree with TRBD1. The CDR3 has 15 amino acids. Germline V gene lookup returns CDR1 MNHNS and CDR2 SASEGT. The CDR3 protein is CASSGGQGANPPQHF. In nucleotides, the CDR3 is TGTGCCAGCAGTGGAGGACAGGGGGCAAATCCGCCCCAGCATTTT.